Given below is one TCR beta chain in context. Antigen unknown. Only in-frame clones appear in the TCRdb table, and some are missing; sequencing was by immunoSEQ multiplex PCR. The sample lists 60,000 to 85,000 clones, 75% to 90% seen once, with about 4% in the top ten. The data were taken from a study of OX40 agonist ivuxolimab in advanced cancers. Study observations and caveats: On average, a greater number of expanded clones characterised CD8+ T cells relative to CD4+.

V was pared by 6 bases and J by 1 base, with 15 bases between. This CDR3 is built from 15 residues. The germline V gene encodes CDR1 MRHNA and CDR2 SNTAGT. The material sequenced was CD4+ or CD8+ T cells sorted from blood, taken in a trial of the OX40 agonist ivuxolimab. The genes are TRBV6-4 and TRBJ2-5; maybe TRBD2 (6 bases). The TCR was taken from an adult with an advanced solid tumor such as melanoma, head and neck, liver or kidney cancer. The CDR3 spells CASRMKVAVQETQYF. For the CDR3, the DNA is TGTGCCAGCAGGATGAAGGTAGCGGTCCAAGAGACCCAGTACTTC.